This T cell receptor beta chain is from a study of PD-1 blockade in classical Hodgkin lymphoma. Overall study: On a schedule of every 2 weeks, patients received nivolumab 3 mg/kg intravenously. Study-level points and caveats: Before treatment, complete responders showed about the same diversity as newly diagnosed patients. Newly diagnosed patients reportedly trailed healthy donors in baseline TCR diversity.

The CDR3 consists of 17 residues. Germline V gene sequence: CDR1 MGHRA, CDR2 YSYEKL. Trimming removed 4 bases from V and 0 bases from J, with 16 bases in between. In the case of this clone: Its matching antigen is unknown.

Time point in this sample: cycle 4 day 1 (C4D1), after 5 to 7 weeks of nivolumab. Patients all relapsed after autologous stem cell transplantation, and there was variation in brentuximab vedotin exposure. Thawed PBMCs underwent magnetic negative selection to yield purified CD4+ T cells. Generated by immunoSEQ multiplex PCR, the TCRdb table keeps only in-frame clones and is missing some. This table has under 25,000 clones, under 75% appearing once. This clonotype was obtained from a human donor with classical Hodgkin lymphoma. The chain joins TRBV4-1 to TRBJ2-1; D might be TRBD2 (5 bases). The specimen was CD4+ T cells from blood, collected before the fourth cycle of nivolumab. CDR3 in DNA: TGCGCCAGCAGCCTCTATGTGTCGGGGAGCTCCTACAATGAGCAGTTCTTC. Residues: CASSLYVSGSSYNEQFF.